In its sample, the clone carrying this T cell receptor (beta chain) was seen many times. Patients picked for sequencing had shown CD8+CD57+ cell expansion detected by flow cytometry. Profiling of TCR beta VDJ combinations and CDR3 sequences used genomic DNA as template. TCRdb reprocessed the reads via MiXCR and lists one record per CDR3 protein. This sample yields about 41,000 distinct CDR3 sequences, of which over 55% are seen a single time; roughly 60% belongs to the top ten. The V gene's germline CDR1 is MNHEY and CDR2 SMNVEV (reference sequence). This CDR3 has 16 amino acids. V gave up 2 bases and J gave up 4 bases; unmatched junction bases: 9. The data are from a study of CD8+CD57+ T cells in acquired aplastic anemia.

This sequence was found in a human donor with aplastic anemia. This rearrangement joins TRBV27 to TRBJ2-7, with 9 bases matching TRBD2. The sequenced material came from sorted CD4+, CD8+, or CD8+CD57+ T cells (not recorded which) from PBMCs. The CDR3 DNA sequence: TGTGCCAGCAGTTTAGGAACTAGCGGGCCCTTTTACGAGCAGTACTTC. This translates into CASSLGTSGPFYEQYF.